This T cell receptor (beta chain) was profiled in a study of identical twins (dated by TCRdb to 2016 to 2017). At the level of the whole study: To test whether fetal clonotypes persist, this study deep-sequenced TCR alpha and beta repertoires from monozygotic twins, from unrelated adults of various ages, and from cord blood. To rule out contamination, the twin experiments were replicated at different times with different library preparation protocols.

This clonotype appeared a few times. Its antigen has not been determined. Base-call qualities are not available, and no considerably larger clone is one nucleotide away. Every donor was a healthy Caucasian. Results and caveats for the whole study, not just this receptor: Out-of-frame TCR alpha sequences shared between twins showed an excess of low generation-probability sequences compared with coincidental sharing between unrelated individuals. Fewer insertions were carried by abundant cord blood beta clonotypes, a similar but weaker trend appeared in young adult naive repertoires, and no such trend appeared in memory repertoires. Invariant T cells such as MAIT and iNKT could partly confound zero-insertion analyses, though diverse VJ usage argued against this for most clonotypes. In monozygotic twins, recombination models systematically underestimated out-of-frame TCR alpha sharing, but the models matched the sharing seen between unrelated individuals. Because the same donors could not be followed over many years, the conclusions relied on cross-sectional statistical analysis. In beta out-of-frame sequences, excess twin sharing was weaker, because having fewer shared sequences lowered the signal-to-noise ratio.

Unmatched junction bases come to 13, with V trimmed by 5 bases and J by 2 bases. Including cysteine and phenylalanine, the CDR3 has 18 amino acids. The read is trimmed to its CDR3 DNA, 54 bases read in frame from base 1. For CDR1 and CDR2, the germline V gene lists MGHRA and YSYEKL. The library was prepared using 5' RACE. The run used an Illumina HiSeq 2000. A universal primer binding site was added through template switching, and the final cDNA carried a unique molecular identifier so that TCR cDNA molecules could be counted accurately. Specific primers in the conserved constant-segment region were used to synthesize first-strand cDNA for the TCR alpha and beta chains. To control for contamination, every cDNA library was double barcoded, receiving both a SMART-Mk sample barcode and Illumina barcodes. TruSeq adapter sequences along with Illumina sample barcodes were introduced in two successive PCR steps. TCR alpha and beta cDNA libraries were sequenced on the Illumina HiSeq platform with custom primers. Turning to the authors' computational methods: MiGEC was used to process raw reads and extract unique molecular identifiers, and MiXCR was used to find CDR3 positions. For each individual, recombination models were inferred using an EM algorithm with the repgenHMM and IGoR tools. Shared clonotypes were analyzed with the tcR package in R, and sharing was normalized by the product of cloneset sizes. To study raw recombination without the effects of thymic and clonal selection, out-of-frame nonproductive sequences were analyzed. TCRdb ran its own pipeline on the public reads, namely fastp trimming at Q25 and MiXCR clone calling, and kept in-frame beta chains. When rows share a CDR3 protein, they turn into one entry using the most common DNA and genes. These V and J calls rely on TCRdb rather than the paper's analysis. This sample gives roughly 1.6 million distinct CDR3 sequences in total; around 29% of them show up just once. The ten top clones hold about 0.27% of the sample.

Sequenced material: cord blood. The chain links TRBV4-1 with TRBJ1-4, and 8 junction bases match TRBD1. This receptor was taken from a newborn girl in good health. Here is the DNA: TGCGCCAGCAGCTTGTTTCCCCAGGGGGCTCGGACTAATGAAAAACTGTTTTTT. This is translated as CASSLFPQGARTNEKLFF.